Shown below are 16 T cell receptor beta chains from a single sample sequenced in a study of T cell responses to AZD1222 COVID-19 vaccine. Produced via immunoSEQ multiplex PCR; TCRdb's table is partial and in-frame only. The sample shows some 110,000 clones, about 90% of them seen only once. The material sequenced was peripheral blood, taken on day 0 of AZD1222 vaccination. These receptors were collected from an adult in good health.

The chain has TRBV4-2 and TRBJ2-7, with TRBD1 as a possible D gene (5 bases). Trimming took 0 bases from V and 2 from J, leaving 14 bases between them. The CDR3 loop spans 16 amino acids. CDR1 and CDR2 from the germline V gene are LGHNA and YNFKEQ. The CDR3 loop is CASSQDNTGQAYEQYF. DNA of the CDR3: TGTGCCAGCAGCCAAGATAACACAGGCCAAGCCTACGAGCAGTACTTC.

The chain uses TRBV6-6 and TRBJ1-5; a possible D gene is TRBD1 (5 bases). V lost 4 bases and J 0 bases, leaving 7 bases between the germline ends. This CDR3 region has 14 residues. Per the germline V gene, CDR1 is MNHNY and CDR2 is SVGAGI (reference sequence). CDR3 sequence: CASSSGLSNQPQHF. The CDR3, as DNA: TGTGCCAGCAGTTCAGGGCTTAGCAATCAGCCCCAGCATTTT.

The chain couples TRBV28 to TRBJ1-2; 12 bases are a match to TRBD1. This CDR3 has 14 residues. V trimming: 8 bases; J trimming: 6 bases; junction bases outside the gene matches: 7. CDR1 and CDR2 (germline): MDHEN, SYDVKM. CDR3 protein: CASLPGQGANGYTF. DNA of the CDR3: TGTGCCAGCCTTCCGGGACAGGGGGCTAATGGCTACACCTTC.

This chain uses TRBV6-5 with TRBJ1-1, with a weak D call TRBD1 (6 bases). The V and J ends lost 2 bases and 7 bases respectively, with 11 bases between them. Per germline, CDR1 MNHEY and CDR2 SVGAGI. The length of the CDR3 is 13 residues. As DNA, the CDR3 is TGTGCCAGCAGTTACGGGGACACCTTTGAAGCTTTCTTT. Protein product: CASSYGDTFEAFF.

The J gene is TRBJ2-5, the V gene TRBV10-3, with D possibly matching TRBD2 (7 bases). Per the germline V gene, CDR1 is ENHRY and CDR2 is SYGVKD. V lost 8 bases to trimming and J lost 4 bases, with 23 bases between them. The CDR3 is 16 amino acids. The CDR3 nucleotides read TGTGCCATCGGGGGGGCTAGCGGAATGGGAGGAGAGACCCAGTACTTC. Translating it yields CAIGGASGMGGETQYF.

The chain is built from TRBV6-6 and TRBJ2-2; 12 bases are shared with TRBD1. CDR1 is MNHNY and CDR2 is SVGAGI in the germline V gene (reference sequence). This CDR3 is built from 15 residues. V shed 7 bases and J 6 bases; nucleotides not matched to a gene: 6. The CDR3, as DNA: TGTGCCAGCACCGGGACAGGGGGCGATTCCGGGGAGCTGTTTTTT. Residues: CASTGTGGDSGELFF.

CDR3 in DNA: TGCGCCAGCAGCTCTACAGGGGACTATGGCTACACCTTC. This codes for CASSSTGDYGYTF. The rearrangement links TRBV5-1 to TRBJ1-2, with 7 bases aligning to TRBD1. CDR3 size: 13 residues. Trimming at V came to 3 bases and at J to 3 bases, leaving 2 bases not matched to a gene. In germline, CDR1 is SGHRS, CDR2 YFSETQ.

The chain uses TRBV30 and TRBJ2-7; tentative D call: TRBD1 (6 bases). V lost 3 bases and J lost 2, with 11 bases in between. The CDR3 runs to 13 residues. The germline V gene has CDR1 GTSNPN and CDR2 SVGIG (reference sequence). This chain's CDR3 is CAWRKWDTYEQYF. In nucleotides, the CDR3 is TGTGCCTGGAGGAAATGGGACACCTACGAGCAGTACTTC.

The V gene is TRBV3-1 (or the pseudogene TRBV3-2), the J gene TRBJ2-1; D may be TRBD2 (6 bases). From germline, CDR1 is LGHDT and CDR2 YNNKEL (reference sequence). The length of the CDR3 is 16 residues. Trimming cost V 3 bases and J 0 bases, with 12 bases left between them. The CDR3 DNA sequence: TGTGCCAGCAGCCATAGCAACGGGGGCTCCTACAATGAGCAGTTCTTC. Translation gives CASSHSNGGSYNEQFF.

This chain uses TRBV10-3 with TRBJ1-5; TRBD1 matches 8 bases. The CDR3 runs 17 residues. Per germline, CDR1 ENHRY and CDR2 SYGVKD. Losses at the gene ends were 2 bases for V and 1 base for J; bases not matched to a gene: 7. CDR3 residues: CAISERTGGASNQPQHF. The DNA for the CDR3 is TGTGCCATCAGTGAGCGTACAGGGGGTGCGAGCAATCAGCCCCAGCATTTT.

The gene calls are TRBV19 and TRBJ1-1; perhaps TRBD1 as D (5 bases). The germline gives CDR1 LNHDA, CDR2 SQIVND (reference sequence). Trimming took 3 bases from V and 4 from J, leaving 12 bases between them. This CDR3 is built from 14 residues. Here the CDR3 DNA reads TGTGCCAGTAGTATCGGCGGGGGGGTCACTGAAGCTTTCTTT. Amino acids: CASSIGGGVTEAFF.

This chain joins TRBV11-2 and TRBJ2-2; D possibly matches TRBD1 or TRBD2 (6 bases each). Germline V gives CDR1 SGHAT, CDR2 FQNNGV. The V end lost 6 bases, the J end lost 3 bases, and 14 bases lay between the germline ends. This CDR3 region has 15 residues. CDR3 region: CASSWGARDTGELFF. CDR3 in DNA: TGTGCCAGCAGTTGGGGGGCCAGGGACACCGGGGAGCTGTTTTTT.

This clone was counted a single time. The genes are TRBV23-1 and TRBJ2-2; 7 bases agree with TRBD2. TRBV23-1 is an ORF for which the function is uncertain. This CDR3 is 16 amino acids long. V shed 2 bases and J 6 bases; nucleotides not matched to a gene: 9. CDR3 loop: CASSQAGDSLSGELFF. CDR3 in DNA: TGCGCCAGCAGTCAAGCGGGGGACTCCCTCTCCGGGGAGCTGTTTTTT.

This clone was recorded once. This rearrangement joins TRBV7-3 to TRBJ2-1, with a tentative D call TRBD2 (6 bases). V was clipped by 5 bases and J by 0 bases, with 17 bases between them. CDR1 is SGHTA and CDR2 is FQGTGA in the germline V gene. CDR3 length: 17 amino acids. CDR3 sequence: CASSPPESGSSYNEQFF. The CDR3 coding sequence is TGTGCCAGCAGCCCTCCCGAATCCGGGAGCTCCTACAATGAGCAGTTCTTC.

As regards this clone: This CDR3 fails to terminate in the conserved phenylalanine or tryptophan, so it likely reflects a read error. The DNA is left out, because the CDR3 cannot be placed on it with certainty; the CDR3 is given as TCRdb lists it. The chain recombines TRBV30 with TRBJ1-3. CDR1 and CDR2 from the germline V gene are GTSNPN and SVGIG (reference sequence). The CDR3 length equals 12 residues, ends included. CDR3 region: CAWSLPGGPPYL.

DNA for the CDR3: TGCGCCAGCAAGTCTAGCGGAATCACAGATACGCAGTATTTT. Translated: CASKSSGITDTQYF. V is TRBV5-1 and J is TRBJ2-3, with 7 bases fitting TRBD2. J lost 2 bases, V lost 6 bases, and 6 bases had no gene match. Germline values: CDR1 SGHRS, CDR2 YFSETQ. CDR3 size: 14 residues.